This T cell receptor (beta chain) was captured by sequencing in a study of patients and donors after allogeneic stem cell transplantation. This clonotype was detected only a few times. TCRdb itself ran the RT-PCR reads through MiXCR, one entry per CDR3 protein. In the table there are about 150,000 distinct CDR3 sequences, about two fifths of which are singletons. The CDR3 consists of 15 residues. CDR1 and CDR2 from the germline V gene are SGHDT and YYEEEE. The ends were cut back, 4 bases at V and 7 bases at J, with 17 bases in the middle. Material for sequencing was blood, either unsorted or a sorted T cell fraction (not recorded which). The chain combines TRBV5-6 with TRBJ1-4; a weak D match, TRBD1 (6 bases). This TCR derives from a human donor who was either an allogeneic HSCT recipient or a stem cell or donor lymphocyte infusion donor (not recorded which). It is not recorded whose cells these are; they may come from a transplant donor. The CDR3 coding sequence is TGTGCCAGCAGCCTAATTAACCGGGGGCGTGAAAAACTGTTTTTT. It yields the protein CASSLINRGREKLFF. Complete variable domain (other parts from reference TRBV5-6 and TRBJ1-4): DAGVTQSPTHLIKTRGQQVTLRCSPKSGHDTVSWYQQALGQGPQFIFQYYEEEERQRGNFPDRFSGHQFPNYSSELNVNALLLGDSALYLCASSLINRGREKLFFGSGTQLSVL.